The 10 T cell receptor beta chains below were found in one sample sequenced in a study of CD8+ T cells in alopecia areata. Extraction and reverse transcription of RNA yielded cDNA as the sequencing template. Here immunoSEQ multiplex PCR was the method, and the copy in TCRdb shows in-frame clones only, minus some. The sample has around 200,000 clones; roughly 60% are singletons. Sequencing used CD4+ T cells sorted from blood, obtained at week 0. Receptors were obtained from a human donor with alopecia areata.

V is TRBV29-1 and J is TRBJ2-2; no clear D. Trimming took off 3 bases at V and 7 bases at J, with 9 bases between the two ends. This CDR3 spans 12 amino acids. Germline V lookup: CDR1 SQVTM, CDR2 ANQGSEA. The CDR3 reads CSVEWQDGELFF. CDR3 in DNA: TGCAGCGTTGAGTGGCAGGACGGGGAGCTGTTTTTT.

The table lists this clone with a few counts. This rearrangement joins TRBV7-2 to TRBJ2-3, with 9 nucleotides matching TRBD2. The junction had 3 bases not matched to a gene; V was cut back by 3 bases and J by 5 bases. Germline CDR1 SGHTA, CDR2 FQGNSA. The CDR3 runs to 14 residues. The CDR3 sequence is CASSFAGGQDTQYF. CDR3 sequence (DNA): TGTGCCAGCAGCTTTGCGGGGGGGCAAGATACGCAGTATTTT.

The chain is built from TRBV29-1 and TRBJ1-4; TRBD1 matches at 8 bases. J was trimmed by 3 bases and V by 4 bases; bases with no gene match: 1. The CDR3 is 13 amino acids. Germline lookup yields CDR1 SQVTM and CDR2 ANQGSEA. CDR3 sequence (DNA): TGCAGCGTTGGGGGACAGGCTAATGAAAAACTGTTTTTT. Its translation is CSVGGQANEKLFF.

V gene TRBV30 combines with J gene TRBJ2-3; D not resolved. Germline CDR1 and CDR2: GTSNPN and SVGIG (reference sequence). The CDR3 is 12 amino acids. The V end lost 0 bases, the J end lost 11 bases, and 12 bases lay between the germline ends. The CDR3 DNA reads as TGTGCCTGGAGTGTACAAATCGGCCAGCAGTATTTT. Residues: CAWSVQIGQQYF.

This clone was recorded a few times. V gene TRBV29-1 combines with J gene TRBJ2-1; D is perhaps TRBD1 (6 bases). Per germline, CDR1 SQVTM and CDR2 ANQGSEA. The ends were cut back, 1 base at V and 4 bases at J, with 8 bases in the middle. The CDR3 runs to 13 residues. DNA of the CDR3: TGCAGCGTTGAAGGGACAGAATACAATGAGCAGTTCTTC. This sequence encodes CSVEGTEYNEQFF.

The chain uses TRBV25-1 and TRBJ2-2; TRBD1 matches 8 bases. V lost 9 bases, J lost 1 base, and 7 bases stayed unmatched. There are 15 residues in the CDR3. Germline V gives CDR1 MGHDK, CDR2 SYGVNS. This CDR3 reads CASRGQGRNTGELFF. The CDR3 DNA follows: TGTGCCAGTAGAGGACAGGGCAGGAACACCGGGGAGCTGTTTTTT.

V is TRBV10-3 and J is TRBJ1-2; TRBD1 is a possible D gene (5 bases). The CDR3 sequence is 15 residues long. Trimming took off 6 bases at V and 7 bases at J, with 21 bases between the two ends. CDR1 ENHRY and CDR2 SYGVKD come from the germline V gene. The CDR3 region is CAIRQKDTGQGGYTF. CDR3 DNA sequence: TGTGCCATCAGGCAAAAGGACACGGGGCAGGGTGGCTACACCTTC.

The rearrangement links TRBV15 to TRBJ2-7; 10 bases match TRBD1. CDR1 LNHNV and CDR2 YYDKDF come from the germline V gene (reference sequence). The V segment lost 0 bases and the J segment 3 bases; nucleotides outside the gene matches: 2. The CDR3 totals 15 residues. CDR3 region: CATSRDGTGDYEQYF. CDR3 DNA: TGTGCCACCAGCAGAGATGGGACAGGGGACTACGAGCAGTACTTC.

This clone has more than one count but fewer than ten. The chain carries TRBV2 and TRBJ2-3, with 10 bases lining up with TRBD2. The V and J ends lost 5 bases and 2 bases, in that order; junction bases with no gene match: 4. The CDR3 totals 15 residues. CDR1 and CDR2 (germline): SNHLY, FYNNEI. CDR3 DNA sequence: TGTGCCAGCAGTCGGACTAGCGGCTACACAGATACGCAGTATTTT. Translation: CASSRTSGYTDTQYF.

The count of this clone is one. V gene TRBV19 combines with J gene TRBJ2-1; 11 positions match TRBD2. The junction had 4 bases not matched to a gene; V was cut back by 6 bases and J by 3 bases. Germline CDR1 and CDR2: LNHDA and SQIVND (reference sequence). This CDR3 has 15 residues. This CDR3 is CASSRGLAVYNEQFF. The CDR3 DNA reads TGTGCCAGTAGCCGGGGACTAGCGGTCTACAATGAGCAGTTCTTC.